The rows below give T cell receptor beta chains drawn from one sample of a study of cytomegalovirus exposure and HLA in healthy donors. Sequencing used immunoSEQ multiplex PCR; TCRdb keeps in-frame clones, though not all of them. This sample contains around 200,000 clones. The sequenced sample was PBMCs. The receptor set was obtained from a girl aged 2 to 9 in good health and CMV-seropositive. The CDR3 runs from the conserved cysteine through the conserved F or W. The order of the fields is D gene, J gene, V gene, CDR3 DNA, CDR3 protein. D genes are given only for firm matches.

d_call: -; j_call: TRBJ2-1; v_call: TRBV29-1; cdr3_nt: TGCAGCGTTGGAGGGGGGGGCACTGAGCAGTTCTTC; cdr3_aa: CSVGGGGTEQFF
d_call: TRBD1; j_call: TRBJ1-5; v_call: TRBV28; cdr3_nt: TGTGCCAGCAGTTTGTATCGTATCACGACAGGGGATCAGCCCCAGCATTTT; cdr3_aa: CASSLYRITTGDQPQHF
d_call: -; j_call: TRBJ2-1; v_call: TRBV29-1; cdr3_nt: TGCAGCGTTGGACACGGTGAGCAGTTCTTC; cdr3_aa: CSVGHGEQFF
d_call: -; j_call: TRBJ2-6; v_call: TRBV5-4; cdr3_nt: TGTGCCAGCAGCTTGGGGGCAGGGGCTGGGGCCAACGTCCTGACTTTC; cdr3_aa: CASSLGAGAGANVLTF
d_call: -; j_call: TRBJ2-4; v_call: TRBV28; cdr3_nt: TGTGCCAGCAGCGGGACTGGGAAAAACATTCAGTACTTC; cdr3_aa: CASSGTGKNIQYF
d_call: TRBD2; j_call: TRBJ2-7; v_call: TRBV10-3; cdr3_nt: TGTGCCATCAGTGCGGGACTAGCGGGAAGCGATCAGTACTTC; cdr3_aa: CAISAGLAGSDQYF
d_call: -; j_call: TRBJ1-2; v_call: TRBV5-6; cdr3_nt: TGTGCCAGCAGCTTGGCCGAATGGGGGGGGCCGAACTATGGCTACACCTTC; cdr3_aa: CASSLAEWGGPNYGYTF
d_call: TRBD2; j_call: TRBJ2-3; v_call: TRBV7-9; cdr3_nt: TGTGCCAGCAGCGTTAGCGGGAACCCAGATACGCAGTATTTT; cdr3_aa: CASSVSGNPDTQYF
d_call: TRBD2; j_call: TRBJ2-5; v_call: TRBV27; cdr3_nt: TGTGCCAGCAGTTTGGCGGGGGAGAGAGATCAAGAGACCCAGTACTTC; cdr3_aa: CASSLAGERDQETQYF
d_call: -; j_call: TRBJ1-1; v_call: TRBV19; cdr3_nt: TGTGCCAGTAGTAGACTGACGGGTTCTGAAGCTTTCTTT; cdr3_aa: CASSRLTGSEAFF
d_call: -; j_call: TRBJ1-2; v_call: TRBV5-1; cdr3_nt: TGCGCCAGCAGCATAATTGGCGCGGATGACCCGGCCTACTATGGCTACACCTTC; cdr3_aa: CASSIIGADDPAYYGYTF
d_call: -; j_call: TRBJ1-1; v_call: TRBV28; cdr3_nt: TGTGCCAGTCGACAGAGGATGAACACTGAAGCTTTCTTT; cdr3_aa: CASRQRMNTEAFF
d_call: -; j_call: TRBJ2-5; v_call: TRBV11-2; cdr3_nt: TGTGCCAGCAGCTTATTCAGGGCCCCGGGAGAGACCCAGTACTTC; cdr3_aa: CASSLFRAPGETQYF
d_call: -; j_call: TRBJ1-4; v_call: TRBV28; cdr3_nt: TGTGCCAGCAGTTTATCCCCGCCGGGTACTAATGAAAAACTGTTTTTT; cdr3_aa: CASSLSPPGTNEKLFF
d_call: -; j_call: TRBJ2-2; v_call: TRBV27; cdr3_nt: TGTGCCAGCAGTCGGACCGGGGAGCTGTTTTTT; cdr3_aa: CASSRTGELFF
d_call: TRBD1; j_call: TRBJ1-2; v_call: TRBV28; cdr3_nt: TGTGCCAGCAGACAACCAACAGGGGACTATGGCTACACCTTC; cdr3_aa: CASRQPTGDYGYTF
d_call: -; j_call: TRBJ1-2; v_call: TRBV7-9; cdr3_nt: TGTGCCAGCAGTAAAGCGGGGCGAAGTGGCTACACCTTC; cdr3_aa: CASSKAGRSGYTF
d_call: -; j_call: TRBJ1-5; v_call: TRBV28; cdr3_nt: TGTGCCAGTCAGGGAACGGGTCAGCCCCAGCATTTT; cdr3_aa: CASQGTGQPQHF
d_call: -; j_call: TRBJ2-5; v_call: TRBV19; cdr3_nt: TGCCCAGGGGAGACCCAGTACTTC; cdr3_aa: CPGETQYF
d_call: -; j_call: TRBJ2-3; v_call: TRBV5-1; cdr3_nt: TGCGCCAGCAGCCCGGGTGGAGGGGCCTTCGCAGATACGCAGTATTTT; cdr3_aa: CASSPGGGAFADTQYF
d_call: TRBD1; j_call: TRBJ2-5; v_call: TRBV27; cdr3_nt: TGTGCCAGCAGGCTAACCATGACAGGGGACGGGGTGACCCAGTACTTC; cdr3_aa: CASRLTMTGDGVTQYF
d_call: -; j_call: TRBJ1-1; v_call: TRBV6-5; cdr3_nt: TGTGCCAGCAGTTACGGGGCCCAAGTGCAGGCTTTCTTT; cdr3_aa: CASSYGAQVQAFF
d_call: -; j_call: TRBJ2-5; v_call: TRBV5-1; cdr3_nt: TGCGCCAGCAGCTTGGTGGGGCCGACGGAGACCCAGTACTTC; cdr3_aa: CASSLVGPTETQYF
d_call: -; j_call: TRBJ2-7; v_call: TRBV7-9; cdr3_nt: TGTGCCAGCAGCTCGGTAACAGGGAACTTTCACCCCGAGCAGTACTTC; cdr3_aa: CASSSVTGNFHPEQYF
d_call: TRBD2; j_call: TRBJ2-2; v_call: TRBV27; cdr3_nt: TGTGCCAGCAGTCCGCGGGGTAGCGGGGCGAACACCGGGGAGCTGTTTTTT; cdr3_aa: CASSPRGSGANTGELFF
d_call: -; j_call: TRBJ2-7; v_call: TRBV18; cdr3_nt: TGTGCCAGTCGGCCAATAGGACATTCCAACTACGAGCAGTACTTC; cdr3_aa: CASRPIGHSNYEQYF
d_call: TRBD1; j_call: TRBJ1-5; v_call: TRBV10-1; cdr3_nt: TGCGCCAGCAGTGAGGGGGCCCGGGACAGGGGTTCGAAGGGCAATCAGCCCCAGCATTTT; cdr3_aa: CASSEGARDRGSKGNQPQHF
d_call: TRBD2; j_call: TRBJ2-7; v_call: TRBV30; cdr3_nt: TGTGCCTACGGGGCTAGCGGGGGCTACGAGCAGTACTTC; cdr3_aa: CAYGASGGYEQYF
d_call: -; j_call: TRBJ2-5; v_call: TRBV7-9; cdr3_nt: TGTGCCAGCAGCGCGACAGATTTCACGCAGACCCAGTACTTC; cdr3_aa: CASSATDFTQTQYF
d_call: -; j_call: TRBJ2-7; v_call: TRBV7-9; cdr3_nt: TGTGCCAGCAGCTTAGATGCAGGGGCGGTCAAAGCCTACGAGCAGTACTTC; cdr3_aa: CASSLDAGAVKAYEQYF
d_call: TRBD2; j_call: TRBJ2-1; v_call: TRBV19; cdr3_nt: TGTGCCAGTACCCCAGGACTAGCGGGAGGCCAGGAGCAGTTCTTC; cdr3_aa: CASTPGLAGGQEQFF
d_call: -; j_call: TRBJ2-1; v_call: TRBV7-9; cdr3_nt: TGTGCCAGCAGCTTACCCGGGGCGGGGCGGGATGTCTACAATGAGCAGTTCTTC; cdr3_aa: CASSLPGAGRDVYNEQFF
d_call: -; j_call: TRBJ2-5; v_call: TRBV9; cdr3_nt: TGTGCCAGCAGCGTAGCGACAAAAACTAGATTAAGTTCACAAGAGACCCAGTACTTC; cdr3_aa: CASSVATKTRLSSQETQYF
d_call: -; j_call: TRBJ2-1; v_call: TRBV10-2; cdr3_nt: TGCGCCAGCAGTGAGGGTCTAGAGCAGTTCTTC; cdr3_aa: CASSEGLEQFF
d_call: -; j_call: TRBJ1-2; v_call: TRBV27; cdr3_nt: TGTGCCAGCAGTTTAAGCAGGGACTATGGCTACACCTTC; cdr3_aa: CASSLSRDYGYTF
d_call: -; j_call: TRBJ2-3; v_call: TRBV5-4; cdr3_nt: TGTGCCGGCAGCTTGGGGATTTCAGCTAGTGGCGCAGATACGCAGTATTTT; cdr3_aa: CAGSLGISASGADTQYF
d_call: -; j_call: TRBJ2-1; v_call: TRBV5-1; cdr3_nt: TGCGCCAGCAGCTTGGGACCAGGGGGAGGTAGCAATGAGCAGTTCTTC; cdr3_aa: CASSLGPGGGSNEQFF
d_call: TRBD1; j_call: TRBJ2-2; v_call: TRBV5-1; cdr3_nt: TGCGCCAGCAGCTTAGGGACAGCGAACACCGGGGAGCTGTTTTTT; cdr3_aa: CASSLGTANTGELFF
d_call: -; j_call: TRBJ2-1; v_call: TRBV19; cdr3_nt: TGTGCCAGTAGTGTGGGTCGGGTAGGATTCTCCTACAATGAGCAGTTCTTC; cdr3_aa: CASSVGRVGFSYNEQFF
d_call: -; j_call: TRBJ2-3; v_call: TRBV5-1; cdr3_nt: TGCGCCAGCAGCTCAACAGATACGCAGTATTTT; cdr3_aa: CASSSTDTQYF
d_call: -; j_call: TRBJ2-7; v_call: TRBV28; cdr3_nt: TGTGCCAGCAGTTTATCTCCGGGAGCTCGGGAGCAGTACTTC; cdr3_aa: CASSLSPGAREQYF
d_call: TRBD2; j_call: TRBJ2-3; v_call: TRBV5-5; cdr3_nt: TGTGCCAGCAGCTTAGCGGGAGGAGGGTCAGATACGCAGTATTTT; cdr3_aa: CASSLAGGGSDTQYF
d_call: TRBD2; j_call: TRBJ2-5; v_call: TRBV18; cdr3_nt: TGTGCCAGCTCACCACGGAGGGCTAGCGGGGACCAAGAGACCCAGTACTTC; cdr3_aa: CASSPRRASGDQETQYF
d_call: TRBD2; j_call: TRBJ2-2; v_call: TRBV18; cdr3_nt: TGTGCCAGCCAACCGGGACTAGGATCGCCCGGGGAGCTGTTTTTT; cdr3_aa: CASQPGLGSPGELFF
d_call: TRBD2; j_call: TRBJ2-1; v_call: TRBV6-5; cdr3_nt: TGTGCCAGCAGTTCGGCCGGGGGGGGAAATGAGCAGTTCTTC; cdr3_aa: CASSSAGGGNEQFF
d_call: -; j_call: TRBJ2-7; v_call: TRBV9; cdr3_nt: TGTGCCAGCAGCCCCACATCGGGGAACACCTACGAGCAGTACTTC; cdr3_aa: CASSPTSGNTYEQYF
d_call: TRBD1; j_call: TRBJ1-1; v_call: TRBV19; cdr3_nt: TGTGCCAGTAGTATAGATCGGGGGACAGGGACGGAGGAGATGAACACTGAAGCTTTCTTT; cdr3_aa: CASSIDRGTGTEEMNTEAFF
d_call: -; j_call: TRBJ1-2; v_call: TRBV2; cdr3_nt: TGTGCCAGCCCGGAGGCGATGGGCTATGGCTACACCTTC; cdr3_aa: CASPEAMGYGYTF
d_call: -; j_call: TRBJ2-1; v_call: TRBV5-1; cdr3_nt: TGCGCCAGCAGCTTTTTGGCGGGGAACAATGAGCAGTTCTTC; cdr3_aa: CASSFLAGNNEQFF
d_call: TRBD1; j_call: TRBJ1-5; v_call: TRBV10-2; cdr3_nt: TGCGCCAGCAGTGAAGGGGGGACAGGGAATCAGCCCCAGCATTTT; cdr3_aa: CASSEGGTGNQPQHF
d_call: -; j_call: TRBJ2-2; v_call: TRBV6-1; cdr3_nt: TGTGCCTGCTGTCCAGTCGCGGACACCGGGGAGCTGTTTTTT; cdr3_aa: CACCPVADTGELFF
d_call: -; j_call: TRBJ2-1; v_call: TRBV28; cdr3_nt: TGTGCCAGCAGCCTACCCGCAGGTGGGAGCTCCTACAATGAGCAGTTCTTC; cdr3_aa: CASSLPAGGSSYNEQFF
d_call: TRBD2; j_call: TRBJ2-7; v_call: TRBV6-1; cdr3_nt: TGTGCCAGCAGCCTCGCCGGGGGGAGCTCCTACGAGCAGTACTTC; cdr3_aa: CASSLAGGSSYEQYF
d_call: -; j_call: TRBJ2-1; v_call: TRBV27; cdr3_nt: TGTGCCAGCAGTTTCGGTTCGAATGAGCAGTTCTTC; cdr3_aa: CASSFGSNEQFF
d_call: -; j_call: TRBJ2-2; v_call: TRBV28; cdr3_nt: TGTGCCAGCAGTTTACTCGACAGGAACACCGGGGAGCTGTTTTTT; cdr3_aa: CASSLLDRNTGELFF